These 27 T cell receptor beta chains came from one sample sequenced in a study of blood T cell repertoires in COVID-19 (dated by TCRdb to the early 2020s). The library was built by means of the immunoSEQ multiplex PCR assay. As stored in TCRdb, this immuneACCESS dataset retains in-frame rearrangements with V and J assigned. A fraction of the clones does not appear; measured against another copy, unresolved V genes explain less than half of the discrepancy, and the remainder lacks a known reason. Here the sample has about 20,000 clones; around 89% occur a single time. Jointly, the top ten make up 20% to 30% of the sample. Sequencing was done on a sample of peripheral blood. These receptors all come from a human donor with active COVID-19. The donor label of this sample is uncertain.

The genes are TRBV29-1 and TRBJ2-7; 8 bases fit TRBD1. The V gene end was trimmed by 6 bases and the J gene end by 6 bases; junction bases not matched to a gene: 4. CDR3 length: 11 residues. Per germline, CDR1 SQVTM and CDR2 ANQGSEA. CDR3 in DNA: TGCAGCGTACAGGGGGTCAGCGAGCAGTACTTC. It yields the protein CSVQGVSEQYF.

The J gene is TRBJ2-7, the V gene TRBV7-9, with D unclear. CDR3 length: 16 residues. The V and J ends lost 0 bases and 3 bases respectively, with 15 bases between them. Per germline, CDR1 SEHNR and CDR2 FQNEAQ (reference sequence). This CDR3 reads CASSLALFLQVYEQYF. The DNA of the CDR3 is TGTGCCAGCAGCTTAGCGCTCTTCTTGCAGGTCTACGAGCAGTACTTC.

This clone has only one observation. The chain has TRBV5-4 and TRBJ2-7; TRBD1 matches 9 bases. The germline V gene encodes CDR1 SGHNT and CDR2 YYREEE (reference sequence). Trimming took 3 bases from V and 2 from J; bases not matched to a gene: 9. This CDR3 region has 16 residues. The chain's CDR3 is CASSWDRAGGPYEQYF. In DNA form, the CDR3 reads TGTGCCAGCAGCTGGGACAGGGCTGGTGGACCCTACGAGCAGTACTTC.

This clone appeared a few times. V gene TRBV11-3 combines with J gene TRBJ1-2, with no clear D. Germline V gives CDR1 SGHNT, CDR2 YENEEA. The CDR3 totals 13 residues. The V and J ends lost 1 base and 13 bases respectively, with 16 bases between them. Here the CDR3 reads CASSLGGVGPCTF. The CDR3 DNA follows: TGTGCCAGCAGCTTAGGGGGAGTCGGGCCCTGCACCTTC.

J is TRBJ1-5 and V is TRBV28; 8 bases align to TRBD1. With V trimmed by 6 bases and J by 1 base, 8 bases remained unmatched. This CDR3 has 16 amino acids. The V gene's germline CDR1 is MDHEN and CDR2 SYDVKM. The CDR3 sequence is CASRPSTGESNQPQHF. CDR3 nucleotide sequence: TGTGCCAGCAGGCCCTCGACAGGGGAGAGCAATCAGCCCCAGCATTTT.

The rearrangement uses TRBV2 and TRBJ1-5; D is unresolved. The V gene's germline CDR1 is SNHLY and CDR2 FYNNEI. The CDR3 is 12 amino acids. The ends were cut back, 6 bases at V and 6 bases at J, with 9 bases in the middle. CDR3 amino acids: CASRFRSQPQHF. The CDR3 DNA reads TGTGCCAGCAGATTCCGCAGTCAGCCCCAGCATTTT.

The chain recombines TRBV18 with TRBJ2-7; tentatively, D is TRBD1 (6 bases). Deletions cut 6 bases from V and 4 bases from J, with 16 bases between. The V gene's germline CDR1 is KGHSH and CDR2 LQKENI. The CDR3 sequence is 14 residues long. In nucleotides, the CDR3 is TGTGCCAGCTCCCCAAACAGGGAAGGGTACGAGCAGTACTTC. Encoded protein: CASSPNREGYEQYF.

This rearrangement joins TRBV10-3 to TRBJ2-1, with TRBD2 matching over 11 bases. The V gene end was trimmed by 0 bases and the J gene end by 7 bases; junction bases not matched to a gene: 8. The germline CDR1 and CDR2 sequences are ENHRY and SYGVKD. The CDR3 loop spans 17 amino acids. CDR3 loop: CAISESKLAGGRNEQFF. The CDR3 DNA is TGTGCCATCAGTGAGTCGAAGTTAGCGGGAGGGCGGAATGAGCAGTTCTTC.

This chain connects TRBV28 to TRBJ2-7; possibly TRBD2 for D (6 bases). The CDR3 consists of 14 residues. CDR1 MDHEN and CDR2 SYDVKM come from the germline V gene. V was pared by 6 bases and J by 1 base, with 13 bases between. The DNA of the CDR3 is TGTGCCAGCAGCAGTAGCGGACTATCCTACGAGCAGTACTTC. It specifies CASSSSGLSYEQYF.

The chain employs TRBV6-5 and TRBJ2-7, with 9 bases identical to TRBD2. The CDR3 covers 15 residues. The germline V gene has CDR1 MNHEY and CDR2 SVGAGI. The V segment lost 0 bases and the J segment 6 bases; nucleotides outside the gene matches: 6. CDR3 nucleotides: TGTGCCAGCAGTTACTCCGGACTAGCGATCACCGAGCAGTACTTC. Its protein is CASSYSGLAITEQYF.

V is TRBV3-1 (or the pseudogene TRBV3-2) and J is TRBJ2-3; 7 nucleotides align to TRBD1. J was trimmed by 2 bases and V by 1 base; bases with no gene match: 6. Germline assignment: CDR1 LGHDT and CDR2 YNNKEL (reference sequence). The length of the CDR3 is 16 residues. The chain's CDR3 is CASSQGNRGFTDTQYF. As DNA, the CDR3 is TGTGCCAGCAGCCAAGGGAACAGGGGCTTCACAGATACGCAGTATTTT.

This rearrangement joins TRBV6-6 to TRBJ1-1; TRBD1 aligns across 7 bases. Germline V gives CDR1 MNHNY, CDR2 SVGAGI (reference sequence). V gave up 6 bases and J gave up 8 bases; unmatched junction bases: 6. CDR3 length equals 12 residues. CDR3 region: CASSLDRMEAFF. The CDR3 region has the DNA TGTGCCAGCAGCCTGGACAGGATGGAAGCTTTCTTT.

CDR3 sequence: CASSASGGVPDTQYF. The CDR3 DNA sequence: TGTGCCAGCAGCGCTAGCGGAGGGGTCCCAGATACGCAGTATTTT. The chain recombines TRBV7-3 with TRBJ2-3, with 7 positions matching TRBD2. CDR3 length: 15 residues. V shed 5 bases, J shed 4 bases, and the junction held 9 bases outside the gene matches. Germline-derived CDR1 and CDR2 are SGHTA and FQGTGA.

The CDR3 loop reads CATLGLGNEQFF. The CDR3 region has the DNA TGTGCCACTCTGGGACTGGGCAATGAGCAGTTCTTC. The genes are TRBV3-1 (or the pseudogene TRBV3-2) and TRBJ2-1; maybe TRBD2 (6 bases). This CDR3 has 12 amino acids. V was shortened by 10 bases and J by 6 bases, with 13 bases between the two germline ends. Germline CDR1 and CDR2: LGHDT and YNNKEL (reference sequence).

The chain uses TRBV6-5 and TRBJ2-2, with 8 bases fitting TRBD1. CDR1 and CDR2 (germline): MNHEY, SVGAGI. The V segment lost 6 bases and the J segment 6 bases; nucleotides outside the gene matches: 0. The CDR3 spans 12 residues. CDR3 loop: CASRQGAGELFF. The CDR3 DNA reads TGTGCCAGCAGACAGGGGGCCGGGGAGCTGTTTTTT.

This chain connects TRBV28 to TRBJ2-7; D not resolved. V was cut by 5 bases and J by 0 bases, with 11 bases left in between. Germline CDR1 is MDHEN and CDR2 is SYDVKM. CDR3 length: 14 amino acids. CDR3 nucleotide sequence: TGTGCCAGCAGTCCTAGTCCCTCCTCCTACGAGCAGTACTTC. Translation gives CASSPSPSSYEQYF.

CDR3 in DNA: TGTGCCAGCAGCCAAGGCACTAGCGGGGATCAGTACTTC. It yields the protein CASSQGTSGDQYF. The chain links TRBV3-1 (or the pseudogene TRBV3-2) to TRBJ2-7; 10 bases are a match to TRBD2. Germline loops: CDR1 LGHDT, CDR2 YNNKEL (reference sequence). V trimming: 1 base; J trimming: 10 bases; junction bases outside the gene matches: 4. This CDR3 has 13 amino acids.

The chain has TRBV18 and TRBJ2-3; 9 bases fit TRBD2. Germline assignment: CDR1 KGHSH and CDR2 LQKENI. This CDR3 region has 16 residues. V lost 0 bases and J lost 4; bases outside the gene matches: 5. CDR3 nucleotide sequence: TGTGCCAGCTCACCACCGGGACTAGCTGAACCAGATACGCAGTATTTT. It is translated as CASSPPGLAEPDTQYF. Together with reference TRBV18 and TRBJ2-3, the CDR3 gives the full variable domain: NAGVMQNPRHLVRRRGQEARLRCSPMKGHSHVYWYRQLPEEGLKFMVYLQKENIIDESGMPKERFSAEFPKEGPSILRIQQVVRGDSAAYFCASSPPGLAEPDTQYFGPGTRLTVL.

The gene calls are TRBV24-1 and TRBJ2-7, with 9 bases fitting TRBD1. The CDR3 has 15 residues. The V gene's germline CDR1 is KGHDR and CDR2 SFDVKD. V gave up 4 bases and J gave up 2 bases; unmatched junction bases: 5. CDR3: CATSDRGQGTYEQYF. The CDR3, as DNA: TGTGCCACCAGTGACAGGGGACAGGGCACCTACGAGCAGTACTTC.

The chain joins TRBV7-3 to TRBJ2-3, with 9 bases matching TRBD2. In germline, CDR1 is SGHTA, CDR2 FQGTGA. After removal of 5 bases from V and 2 bases from J, the junction contained 8 bases not matched to a gene. The CDR3 covers 16 residues. CDR3 protein: CASSLSASGNTDTQYF. In DNA form, the CDR3 reads TGTGCCAGCAGCCTTTCTGCTAGCGGGAACACAGATACGCAGTATTTT.

The CDR3 region has the DNA TGTGCCAGTACCGCCTACGAGCAGTACTTC. Its protein product is CASTAYEQYF. The chain couples TRBV19 to TRBJ2-7; D is unclear. Germline CDR1 and CDR2: LNHDA and SQIVND (reference sequence). This CDR3 is 10 amino acids long. Trimming stripped 7 bases from V and 2 bases from J, with 3 bases between.

The rearrangement links TRBV2 to TRBJ1-1; no definite D call. The germline V gene has CDR1 SNHLY and CDR2 FYNNEI. Trimming stripped 1 base from V and 4 bases from J, with 13 bases between. The CDR3 has 15 amino acids. CDR3 in DNA: TGTGCCAGCAGTGAAGGCGCGAGATTTCGCACTGAAGCTTTCTTT. Translating gives CASSEGARFRTEAFF.

This chain connects TRBV6-5 to TRBJ1-2; weak D call: TRBD1 (5 bases). The CDR3 runs to 16 residues. The germline V gene has CDR1 MNHEY and CDR2 SVGAGI. V lost 1 base to trimming and J lost 0 bases, with 12 bases between them. The CDR3 DNA sequence: TGTGCCAGCAGTTACTGGGGCGGAGACTCTAACTATGGCTACACCTTC. Protein sequence: CASSYWGGDSNYGYTF.

The chain couples TRBV5-1 to TRBJ2-1, with TRBD2 matching 9 bases. Germline CDR1 is SGHRS and CDR2 is YFSETQ. The ends lost 6 bases at V and 5 bases at J; junction bases unmatched: 9. The CDR3 is 15 residues long. The CDR3 DNA is TGCGCCAGCACCTTACTGACTAGCGGAAACAATGAGCAGTTCTTC. Translated, it gives CASTLLTSGNNEQFF.

V and J are TRBV28 and TRBJ1-1; 9 bases fit TRBD1. V lost 8 bases and J lost 5; bases outside the gene matches: 12. Germline lookup yields CDR1 MDHEN and CDR2 SYDVKM. The CDR3 totals 15 residues. The CDR3 sequence is CASPRPGQGWTEAFF. CDR3 bases: TGTGCCAGCCCTAGGCCGGGACAGGGTTGGACTGAAGCTTTCTTT.

The chain employs TRBV27 and TRBJ2-7, with 10 nucleotides matching TRBD2. V was clipped by 1 base and J by 1 base; unmatched bases: 4. This CDR3 has 16 residues. Germline CDR1 is MNHEY and CDR2 is SMNVEV (reference sequence). CDR3 DNA: TGTGCCAGCAGTTTATTAACTAGCGGGGTTTCCTACGAGCAGTACTTC. Translated, it gives CASSLLTSGVSYEQYF.

The chain has TRBV2 and TRBJ2-3; 11 positions agree with TRBD2. Per germline, CDR1 SNHLY and CDR2 FYNNEI. V lost 7 bases and J lost 8; bases outside the gene matches: 2. This CDR3 is built from 12 residues. The CDR3: CASTGTSGTQYF. CDR3 in DNA: TGTGCCAGCACTGGGACTAGCGGTACGCAGTATTTT. Together with reference TRBV2 and TRBJ2-3, the CDR3 gives the full variable domain: EPEVTQTPSHQVTQMGQEVILRCVPISNHLYFYWYRQILGQKVEFLVSFYNNEISEKSEIFDDQFSVERPDGSNFTLKIRSTKLEDSAMYFCASTGTSGTQYFGPGTRLTVL.